This T cell receptor beta chain was obtained from a study of radiotherapy plus CTLA-4 blockade in lung cancer. This clone was seen just once. Germline assignment: CDR1 SGHNT and CDR2 YENEEA. V lost 5 bases, J lost 7 bases, and 14 bases lay in between. The CDR3 has 14 residues. Sequencing was performed with immunoSEQ multiplex PCR; in TCRdb, only in-frame clones are kept and a portion is missing. The profile covers 90,000 or so clones, with about 90% appearing a single time and approximately 2.2% taken by the ten largest. The starting material was peripheral blood, obtained from a patient treated with radiotherapy plus ipilimumab. This chain joins TRBV11-3 and TRBJ2-2, with D perhaps TRBD2 (6 bases). The clonotype originates from a human donor with non-small cell lung cancer who had a partial response to radiotherapy plus ipilimumab. CDR3 DNA sequence: TGTGCCAGCAGCCCGGGACTCCGAGGCGGGGAGCTGTTTTTT. Translated, it gives CASSPGLRGGELFF.